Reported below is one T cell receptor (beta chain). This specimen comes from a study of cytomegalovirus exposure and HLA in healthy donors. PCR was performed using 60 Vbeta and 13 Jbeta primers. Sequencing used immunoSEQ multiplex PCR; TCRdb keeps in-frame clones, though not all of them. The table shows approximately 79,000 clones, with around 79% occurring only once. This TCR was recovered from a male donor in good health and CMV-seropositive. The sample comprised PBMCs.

The CDR3 is CASSDPQVGTAPLGELFF. The DNA of the CDR3 is TGTGCCAGCAGCGATCCGCAAGTCGGGACTGCACCCCTCGGGGAGCTGTTTTTT. V gene TRBV2 combines with J gene TRBJ2-2, with D possibly matching TRBD2 (6 bases). V was pared by 6 bases and J by 7 bases, with 27 bases between. The CDR3 sequence is 18 residues long. Germline lookup yields CDR1 SNHLY and CDR2 FYNNEI.